The clone carrying this T cell receptor (beta chain) was observed a few times. One entry per CDR3 protein, called by TCRdb with MiXCR from the reads. The sample shows nearly 650,000 distinct CDR3 sequences, approximately 24% of them seen only once. The data derive from a study of T cell repertoires in cytomegalovirus infection. With V trimmed by 2 bases and J by 4 bases, 4 bases remained unmatched. CDR3 size: 14 residues. CDR1 and CDR2 from the germline V gene are MNHNS and SASEGT. This TCR came from a human donor in good health (CMV status not recorded). Some clones in this sample may be carry-over from other donors' samples. Source material: CD8+ T cells from PBMCs. The V call is TRBV6-1, the J call TRBJ1-1; 7 bases line up with TRBD1. The CDR3 is CASSEPQGSTEAFF. Here the CDR3 DNA reads TGTGCCAGCAGTGAACCACAGGGGAGCACTGAAGCTTTCTTT.